A single sample is the source of the 11 T cell receptor beta chains below, sequenced in a study of blood T cells in healthy people across ages. The use of a sample-barcoded 5' primer and a J-beta primer mix characterized a second PCR of 7 to 11 cycles. One entry per CDR3 protein, called by TCRdb with MiXCR from the 5' RACE reads. This table holds fewer than 800,000 distinct CDR3 sequences, approximately 25% found once. This sample was also put to use in a study of T cells of mothers and their children.

Sample: blood. The receptors were gathered from a boy aged 5-17 years in good health.

The chain combines TRBV28 with TRBJ2-1, with TRBD2 identical over 10 bases. This CDR3 is built from 19 residues. The junction had 14 bases not matched to a gene; V was cut back by 6 bases and J by 0 bases. Germline V lookup: CDR1 MDHEN, CDR2 SYDVKM. Here the CDR3 DNA reads TGTGCCAGCAGCTTCCAACCAAAAGCGGGAGGGCACTCCTACAATGAGCAGTTCTTC. Residues: CASSFQPKAGGHSYNEQFF.

The rearrangement joins TRBV25-1 to TRBJ1-6; D gene ambiguous. Germline CDR1 reads MGHDK; CDR2 reads SYGVNS. V lost 0 bases to trimming and J lost 8 bases, with 8 bases between them. The CDR3 extends over 14 amino acids. The CDR3 nucleotides read TGTGCCAGCAGTGAATATGGTGGGGATTCACCCCTCCACTTT. It translates to CASSEYGGDSPLHF.

This clonotype was counted a few times. The rearrangement links TRBV7-9 to TRBJ2-3; 7 bases align to TRBD1. CDR1 is SEHNR, CDR2 FQNEAQ, per germline (reference sequence). V gave up 7 bases and J gave up 7 bases; unmatched junction bases: 11. This CDR3 is built from 14 residues. The CDR3 DNA reads TGTGCCAGCACCTCTTTTGACAGGGCAAATACGCAGTATTTT. The encoded protein is CASTSFDRANTQYF. Full variable domain (missing parts from reference TRBV7-9 and TRBJ2-3): DTGVSQNPRHKITKRGQNVTFRCDPISEHNRLYWYRQTLGQGPEFLTYFQNEAQLEKSRLLSDRFSAERPKGSFSTLEIQRTEQGDSAMYLCASTSFDRANTQYFGPGTRLTVL.

This clonotype was counted between two and nine times. The chain employs TRBV2 and TRBJ2-5; either TRBD1 or TRBD2 may supply D (6 bases each). The J call may be faulty, since TRBJ2-7 better matches the DNA end. CDR1 is SNHLY and CDR2 is FYNNEI in the germline V gene. CDR3 length: 12 residues. The CDR3 spells CASRSGAYEQYF. The CDR3 DNA follows: TGTGCCAGCAGGTCGGGGGCTTACGAGCAGTACTTC.

This clonotype came up a few times. This chain uses TRBV7-9 with TRBJ2-7, with D unresolved. The CDR3 consists of 15 residues. Between the trimmed V and J ends, which lost 0 bases and 2 bases, there was a span of 11 bases. Germline CDR1 is SEHNR and CDR2 is FQNEAQ (reference sequence). The CDR3 loop reads CASSLAPVSPYEQYF. The CDR3 region has the DNA TGTGCCAGCAGCTTAGCGCCGGTGTCCCCCTACGAGCAGTACTTC.

This clonotype was detected a few times. The chain recombines TRBV13 with TRBJ2-5; D might be TRBD2 (6 bases). V lost 3 bases to trimming and J lost 3 bases, with 11 bases between them. The CDR3 length is 14 residues. Germline assignment: CDR1 PRHDT and CDR2 FYEKMQ (reference sequence). The CDR3 region has the DNA TGTGCCAGCAGCTTCCCTTCGGGGGAAGAGACCCAGTACTTC. Its protein is CASSFPSGEETQYF. The complete variable domain, with remaining parts taken from reference TRBV13 and TRBJ2-5, reads AAGVIQSPRHLIKEKRETATLKCYPIPRHDTVYWYQQGPGQDPQFLISFYEKMQSDKGSIPDRFSAQQFSDYHSELNMSSLELGDSALYFCASSFPSGEETQYFGPGTRLLVL.

This chain links TRBV28 with TRBJ1-5, with D hard to call. Germline CDR1 and CDR2: MDHEN and SYDVKM. Between the trimmed V and J ends, which lost 5 bases and 0 bases, there was a span of 11 bases. The CDR3 runs to 15 residues. CDR3 protein: CASSTFADSNQPQHF. For the CDR3, the DNA is TGTGCCAGCAGTACATTCGCGGATAGCAATCAGCCCCAGCATTTT.

This chain links TRBV24-1 with TRBJ2-1, with TRBD1 matching over 7 bases. With 4 bases clipped from V and 0 bases from J, the junction kept 5 bases outside the gene matches. The CDR3 is made up of 16 amino acids. Per germline, CDR1 KGHDR and CDR2 SFDVKD. CDR3 DNA sequence: TGTGCCACCAGTGACCTAGGGACAGTCTCCTACAATGAGCAGTTCTTC. It yields the protein CATSDLGTVSYNEQFF.

The chain is built from TRBV9 and TRBJ2-2; 9 bases are a match to TRBD2. This CDR3 region has 14 residues. Germline V gene sequence: CDR1 SGDLS, CDR2 YYNGEE. V shed 0 bases, J shed 7 bases, and the junction held 1 base outside the gene matches. CDR3 sequence (DNA): TGTGCCAGCAGCGTAGTACTAGCGGGCGGGGAGCTGTTTTTT. This sequence encodes CASSVVLAGGELFF.

This clonotype was found a few times. V usage is TRBV11-2 and J usage is TRBJ2-7; D may be TRBD1 (6 bases). This CDR3 contains 16 residues. V was trimmed by 7 bases and J by 0 bases, leaving 19 bases between them. Germline V gene sequence: CDR1 SGHAT, CDR2 FQNNGV. In DNA form, the CDR3 reads TGTGCCAGCACCCCCTTAGAGGGGACATCCTCCTACGAGCAGTACTTC. It encodes CASTPLEGTSSYEQYF.

This clonotype was seen more than once but under ten times. The chain has TRBV20-1 and TRBJ1-3; D gene uncertain. CDR1 and CDR2 (germline): DFQATT, SNEGSKA (reference sequence). The CDR3 runs to 14 residues. V lost 0 bases and J lost 1, with 7 bases in between. In nucleotides, the CDR3 is TGCAGTGCTAGAGATCCAATTTCTGGAAACACCATATATTTT. Encoded protein: CSARDPISGNTIYF.